This T cell receptor beta chain was recorded in a study of blood T cell repertoires in COVID-19 (dated by TCRdb to 2019 to 2021). Regarding the research as a whole: The collaborator samples originated in the United States, Italy and Spain and spanned the acute and convalescent phases of COVID-19. The prospective study material was composed of cDNA or gDNA derived from T cells, B-cell-depleted T cells, or PBMCs. Subjects who had been exposed to COVID-19, were actively infected with it, or had recovered from it provided the deeply sampled blood TCRbeta repertoires that made up the dataset. The repertoires were released in a freely available public database intended as a resource for research on the immune response to SARS-CoV-2. Samples came from the ongoing ImmuneRACE study (first 160 participants) plus 1,254 subjects from 6 global collaborators. Nearly every sample came with metadata listing a de-identified subject ID, COVID-19 status, age in years and sex. Where available, HLA class I and class II types were taken from metadata supplied by the sample provider and were not determined by assay-based typing.

Reading the germline V gene gives CDR1 SGHRS and CDR2 YFSETQ. At the junction V is shortened by 10 bases and J by 8 bases, with 21 bases in between. The CDR3 has 13 amino acids, counting the end cysteine and phenylalanine. Just CDR3 DNA is preserved here, 39 bases in frame from base 1. Broad study findings and their caveats: The amount of clinical and demographic metadata varied by source and participant and was provided uncurated.

A note on this clone: Its antigen is currently not known. Base qualities are not recorded, but no much larger clone differs from it by a single base.

The immunoSEQ Assay, a bias-controlled multiplex PCR, was used to amplify TCRbeta CDR3 regions from genomic DNA. Per the authors' processing: Nucleated cell counts per sample were estimated from amplification of reference gene primers within the assay. To quantify the absolute abundance of each unique TCRbeta CDR3 rearrangement, sequence reads were collapsed and filtered. For each sample, productive Simpson clonality was calculated as the square root of Simpson's diversity index over productive rearrangements. Imported from immuneACCESS, the table was reduced by TCRdb to in-frame sequences with V and J called. These copies leave out some clones; in studies compared against another copy, an unresolved V gene accounts for under half, and the cause of the remainder is not known. The DNA was the basis for D and trimming; V, J and clone size are from that table. A total of approximately 120,000 clones appear in this sample, around 81% of them only once. Roughly 4% of the sample is in the top ten clones.

Collaborating institutions collected whole blood in K2EDTA tubes following their own protocols. For TCRbeta analysis, collaborators shipped samples as frozen whole blood, isolated PBMCs, or DNA extracted from either of those sample types. This receptor was identified in a human donor in a cohort sampled during active or convalescent COVID-19. Input material: peripheral blood. The sequence links TRBV5-1 to TRBJ1-2, and TRBD1 may be the D gene, going by 6 matching bases. The CDR3 protein: CARGTAGGQGYTF. DNA sequence: TGCGCCCGCGGGACGGCGGGGGGGCAAGGCTACACCTTC.